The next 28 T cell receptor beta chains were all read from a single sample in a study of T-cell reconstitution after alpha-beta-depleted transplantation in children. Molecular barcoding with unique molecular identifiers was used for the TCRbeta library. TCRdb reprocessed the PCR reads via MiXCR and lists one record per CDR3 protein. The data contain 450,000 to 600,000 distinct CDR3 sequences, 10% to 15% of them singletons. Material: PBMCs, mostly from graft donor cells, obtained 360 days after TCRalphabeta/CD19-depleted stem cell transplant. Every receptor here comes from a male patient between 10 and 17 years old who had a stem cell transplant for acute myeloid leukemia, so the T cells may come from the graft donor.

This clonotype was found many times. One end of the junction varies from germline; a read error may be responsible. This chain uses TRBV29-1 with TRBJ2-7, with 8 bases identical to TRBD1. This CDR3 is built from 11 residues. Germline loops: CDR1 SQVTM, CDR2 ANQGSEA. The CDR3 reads CSASQGASSLF. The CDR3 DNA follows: TGCAGCGCTTCTCAGGGGGCTTCATCCCTCTTC.

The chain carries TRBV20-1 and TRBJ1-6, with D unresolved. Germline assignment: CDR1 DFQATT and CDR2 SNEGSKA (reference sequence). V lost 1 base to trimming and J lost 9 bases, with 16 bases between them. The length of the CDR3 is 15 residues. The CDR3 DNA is TGCAGTGCTAGAGTGTTGGCCGGAATCGGTTCACCCCTCCACTTT. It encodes CSARVLAGIGSPLHF.

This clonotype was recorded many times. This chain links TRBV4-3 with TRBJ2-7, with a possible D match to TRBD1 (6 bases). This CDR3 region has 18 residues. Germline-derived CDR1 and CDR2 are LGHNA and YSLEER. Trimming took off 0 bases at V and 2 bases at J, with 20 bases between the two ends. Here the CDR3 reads CASSQDTLTGGVAYEQYF. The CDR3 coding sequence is TGCGCCAGCAGCCAAGATACCTTGACAGGTGGAGTAGCCTACGAGCAGTACTTC.

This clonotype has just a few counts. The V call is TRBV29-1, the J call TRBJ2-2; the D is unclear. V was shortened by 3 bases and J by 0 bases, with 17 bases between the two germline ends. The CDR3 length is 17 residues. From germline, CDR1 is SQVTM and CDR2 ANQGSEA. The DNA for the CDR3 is TGCAGCGTTGAGGACGTTGAAGATCCCGCGAACACCGGGGAGCTGTTTTTT. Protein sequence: CSVEDVEDPANTGELFF.

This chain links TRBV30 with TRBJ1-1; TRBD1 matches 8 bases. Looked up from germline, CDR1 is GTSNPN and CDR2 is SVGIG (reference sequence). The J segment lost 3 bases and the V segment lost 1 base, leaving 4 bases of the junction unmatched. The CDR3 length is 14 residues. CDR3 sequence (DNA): TGTGCCTGGAGTGGACAGGGGAGAGACACTGAAGCTTTCTTT. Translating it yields CAWSGQGRDTEAFF.

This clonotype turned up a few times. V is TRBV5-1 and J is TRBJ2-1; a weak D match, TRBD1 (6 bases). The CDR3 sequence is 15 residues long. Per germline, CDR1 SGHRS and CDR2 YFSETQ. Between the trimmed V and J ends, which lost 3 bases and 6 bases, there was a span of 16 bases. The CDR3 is CASSSRQVFLNEQFF. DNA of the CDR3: TGCGCCAGCAGCTCCAGACAGGTTTTTCTCAATGAGCAGTTCTTC.

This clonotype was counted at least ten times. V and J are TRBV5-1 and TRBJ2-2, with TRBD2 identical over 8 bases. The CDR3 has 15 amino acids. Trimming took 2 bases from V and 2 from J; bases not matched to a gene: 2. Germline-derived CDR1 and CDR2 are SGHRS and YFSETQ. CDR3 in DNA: TGCGCCAGCAGCTTACTAGCGGTCAACACCGGGGAGCTGTTTTTT. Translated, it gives CASSLLAVNTGELFF.

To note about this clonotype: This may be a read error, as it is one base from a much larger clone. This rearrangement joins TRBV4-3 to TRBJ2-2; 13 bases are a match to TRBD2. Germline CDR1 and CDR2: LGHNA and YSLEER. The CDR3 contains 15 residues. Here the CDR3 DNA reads TGCGCCCGCAGACTAGCGGGAGGGAACACCGGGGAGCTGTTTTTT. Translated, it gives CARRLAGGNTGELFF.

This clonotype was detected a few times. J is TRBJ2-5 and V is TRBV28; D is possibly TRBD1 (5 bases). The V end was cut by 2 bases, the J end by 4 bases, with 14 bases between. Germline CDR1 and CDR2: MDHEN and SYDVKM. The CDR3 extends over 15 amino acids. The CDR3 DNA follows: TGTGCCAGCAGTTTACAGGGTTATGGGGTAGAGACCCAGTACTTC. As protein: CASSLQGYGVETQYF.

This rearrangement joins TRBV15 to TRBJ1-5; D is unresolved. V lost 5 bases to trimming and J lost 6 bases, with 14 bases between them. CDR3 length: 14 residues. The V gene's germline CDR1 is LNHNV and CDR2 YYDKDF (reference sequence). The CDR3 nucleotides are TGTGCCACCAGCTGGGCCGGGCTCATTCAGCCCCAGCATTTT. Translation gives CATSWAGLIQPQHF.

The CDR3 spells CASSQGLSSSYEQYF. CDR3 bases: TGTGCCAGCAGCCAAGGACTTTCTAGCTCCTACGAGCAGTACTTC. This sequence joins TRBV3-1 and TRBJ2-7; D uncertain. This CDR3 contains 15 residues. Germline V gene sequence: CDR1 LGHDT, CDR2 YNNKEL (reference sequence). V lost 1 base and J lost 0, with 10 bases in between.

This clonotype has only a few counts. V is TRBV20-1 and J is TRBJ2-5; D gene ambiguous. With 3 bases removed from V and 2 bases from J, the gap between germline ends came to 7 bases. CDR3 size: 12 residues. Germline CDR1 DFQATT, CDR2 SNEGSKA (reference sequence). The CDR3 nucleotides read TGCAGTGCTAGGGAAAATCAAGAGACCCAGTACTTC. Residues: CSARENQETQYF.

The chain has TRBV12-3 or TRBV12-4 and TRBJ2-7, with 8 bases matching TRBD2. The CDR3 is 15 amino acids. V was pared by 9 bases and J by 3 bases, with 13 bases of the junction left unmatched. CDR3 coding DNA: TGTGCCAGTGGATGGGGGGGACTAGGACTCTACGAGCAGTACTTC. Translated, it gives CASGWGGLGLYEQYF.

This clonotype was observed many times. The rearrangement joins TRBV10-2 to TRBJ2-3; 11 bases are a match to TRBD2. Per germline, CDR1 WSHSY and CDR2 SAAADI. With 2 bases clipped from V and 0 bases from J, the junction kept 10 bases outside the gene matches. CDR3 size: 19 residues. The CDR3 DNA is TGCGCCAGCAGTGAGACGGCCGGGACTAGCGGAGTTAGCACAGATACGCAGTATTTT. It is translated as CASSETAGTSGVSTDTQYF.

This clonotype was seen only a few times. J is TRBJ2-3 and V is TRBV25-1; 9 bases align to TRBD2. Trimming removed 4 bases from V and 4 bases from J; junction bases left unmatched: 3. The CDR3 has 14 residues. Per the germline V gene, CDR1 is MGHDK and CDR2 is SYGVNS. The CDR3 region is CASSVVAGADTQYF. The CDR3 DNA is TGTGCCAGCAGTGTAGTAGCGGGAGCAGATACGCAGTATTTT.

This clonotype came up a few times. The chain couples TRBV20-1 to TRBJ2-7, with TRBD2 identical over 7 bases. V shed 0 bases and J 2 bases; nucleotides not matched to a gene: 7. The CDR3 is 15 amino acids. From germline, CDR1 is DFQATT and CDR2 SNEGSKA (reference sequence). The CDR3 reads CSARDWGGRAYEQYF. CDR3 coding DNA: TGCAGTGCTAGAGATTGGGGCGGGAGAGCCTACGAGCAGTACTTC.

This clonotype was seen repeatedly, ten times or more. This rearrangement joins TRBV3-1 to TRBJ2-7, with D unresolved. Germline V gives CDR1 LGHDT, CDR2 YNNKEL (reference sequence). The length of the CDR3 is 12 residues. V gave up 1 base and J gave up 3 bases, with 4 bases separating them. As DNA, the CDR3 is TGTGCCAGCAGCCAAGCAATCTACGAGCAGTACTTC. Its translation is CASSQAIYEQYF.

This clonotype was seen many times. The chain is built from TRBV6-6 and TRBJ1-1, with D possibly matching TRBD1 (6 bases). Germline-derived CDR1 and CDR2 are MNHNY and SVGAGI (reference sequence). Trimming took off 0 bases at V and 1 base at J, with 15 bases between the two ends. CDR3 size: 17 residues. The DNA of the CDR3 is TGTGCCAGCAGTTACTCCGGGACACCGACTCAGAACACTGAAGCTTTCTTT. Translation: CASSYSGTPTQNTEAFF.

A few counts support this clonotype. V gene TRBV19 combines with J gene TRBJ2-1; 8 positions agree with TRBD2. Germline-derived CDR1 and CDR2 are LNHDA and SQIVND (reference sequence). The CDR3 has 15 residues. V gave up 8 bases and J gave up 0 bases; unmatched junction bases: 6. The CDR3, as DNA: TGTGCCAGTCAACTAGCGGCCTTCTCCTACAATGAGCAGTTCTTC. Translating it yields CASQLAAFSYNEQFF.

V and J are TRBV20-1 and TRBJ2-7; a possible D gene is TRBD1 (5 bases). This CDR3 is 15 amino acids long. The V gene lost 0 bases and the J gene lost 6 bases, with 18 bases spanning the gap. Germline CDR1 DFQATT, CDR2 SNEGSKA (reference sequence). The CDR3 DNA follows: TGCAGTGCTAGAGATCATCAGGGTTGGTTTTCCGAGCAGTACTTC. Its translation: CSARDHQGWFSEQYF.

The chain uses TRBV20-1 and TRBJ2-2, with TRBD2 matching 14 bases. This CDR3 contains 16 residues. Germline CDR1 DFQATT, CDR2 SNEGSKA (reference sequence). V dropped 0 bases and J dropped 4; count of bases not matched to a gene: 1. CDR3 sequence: CSARDGTSGSTGELFF. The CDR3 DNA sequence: TGCAGTGCTAGAGATGGGACTAGCGGGAGCACCGGGGAGCTGTTTTTT.

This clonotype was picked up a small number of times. Here the CDR3 reads CSASGVAGGTDTQYF. The CDR3 nucleotides read TGCAGTGCTAGCGGCGTAGCGGGAGGCACAGATACGCAGTATTTT. The rearrangement joins TRBV20-1 to TRBJ2-3, with TRBD2 identical over 9 bases. CDR3 length: 15 residues. Looked up from germline, CDR1 is DFQATT and CDR2 is SNEGSKA (reference sequence). The V segment lost 3 bases and the J segment 1 base; nucleotides outside the gene matches: 5.

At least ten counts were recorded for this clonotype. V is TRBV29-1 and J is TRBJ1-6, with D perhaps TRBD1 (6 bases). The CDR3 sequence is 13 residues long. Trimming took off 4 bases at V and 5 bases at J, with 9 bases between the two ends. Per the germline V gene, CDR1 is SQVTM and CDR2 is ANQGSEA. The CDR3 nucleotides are TGCAGCGTTGGAGGGGGGAATAATTCACCCCTCCACTTT. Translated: CSVGGGNNSPLHF.

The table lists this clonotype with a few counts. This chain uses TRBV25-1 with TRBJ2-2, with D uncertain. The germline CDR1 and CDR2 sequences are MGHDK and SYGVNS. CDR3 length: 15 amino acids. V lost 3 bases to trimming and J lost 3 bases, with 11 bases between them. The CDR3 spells CASSETGLHTGELFF. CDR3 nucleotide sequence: TGTGCCAGCAGTGAGACGGGTCTACACACCGGGGAGCTGTTTTTT.

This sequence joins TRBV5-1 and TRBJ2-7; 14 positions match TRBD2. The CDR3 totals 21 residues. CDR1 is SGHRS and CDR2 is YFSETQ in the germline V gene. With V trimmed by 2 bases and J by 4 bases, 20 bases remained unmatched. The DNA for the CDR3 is TGCGCCAGCAGCTTTATTCCTTCGGGACTAGCGGGAGCCCCCCTTTGGTACGAGCAGTACTTC. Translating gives CASSFIPSGLAGAPLWYEQYF.

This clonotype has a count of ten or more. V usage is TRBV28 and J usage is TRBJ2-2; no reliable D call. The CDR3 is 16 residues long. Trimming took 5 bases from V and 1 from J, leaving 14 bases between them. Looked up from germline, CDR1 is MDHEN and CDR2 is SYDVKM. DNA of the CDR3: TGTGCCAGCAGTCAACAAGTCCCGTTGAACACCGGGGAGCTGTTTTTT. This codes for CASSQQVPLNTGELFF.

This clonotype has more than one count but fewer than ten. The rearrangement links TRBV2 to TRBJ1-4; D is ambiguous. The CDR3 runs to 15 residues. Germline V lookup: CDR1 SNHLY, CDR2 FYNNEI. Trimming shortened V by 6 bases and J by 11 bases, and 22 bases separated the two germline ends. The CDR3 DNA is TGTGCCAGCAGCAGGACCTATCCCTCACGGGAGAAACTGTTTTTT. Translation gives CASSRTYPSREKLFF.

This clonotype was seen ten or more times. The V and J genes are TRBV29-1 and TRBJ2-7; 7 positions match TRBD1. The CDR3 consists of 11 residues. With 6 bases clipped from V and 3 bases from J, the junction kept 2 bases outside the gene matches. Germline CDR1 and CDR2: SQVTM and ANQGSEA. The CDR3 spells CSVWDSYEQYF. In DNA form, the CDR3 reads TGCAGCGTGTGGGACAGCTACGAGCAGTACTTC.